This TCR beta chain was sequenced in a study of shared clonotypes between healthy human individuals. About the research overall: Per donor, CD8 memory used one plate, CD8 naive used two, CD4 memory used three and CD4 naive used three. Study outcomes and limitations: Researchers found naive subsets generally carried larger estimated richness than memory subsets. Only blood was sampled, and tissue TCR repertoires likely differ from blood ones.

Note on this clone: Antigen unknown.

The CDR3 covers 14 residues. CDR1 and CDR2 from the germline V gene are MDHEN and SYDVKM. The V end lost 7 bases, the J end lost 8 bases, and 20 bases lay between the germline ends. As originally analysed: ImmunoSEQ only sent back junction sequences with no quality scores, so filtering was done differently. Sequenced by immunoSEQ multiplex PCR; TCRdb stores in-frame clones only, minus some. V and J calls plus clone size are reproduced from that table; the DNA served to infer D and trimming. This table holds over a million clones, around 97% found once. What was sequenced was naive CD4+ T cells sorted from blood. As for subset: CD45RA+ positively selected. V gene TRBV28 combines with J gene TRBJ1-2; D is unresolved. The origin of this receptor is a man aged 25 to 40 in good health. CDR3 in DNA: TGTGCCAGCACTGACAATCTGGTACCGGGAGGCTACACCTTC. Protein: CASTDNLVPGGYTF.